This T cell receptor beta chain appears in the sequencing data of a study of T cells in Graves' hyperthyroidism and ophthalmopathy. Whole-study findings and limits: The model's output predicted ophthalmopathy at a median of about 6.5 months prior to onset.

Exclusion of patients followed from uncontrolled infection, other autoimmune disease, pregnancy or lactation. Fresh peripheral blood, 8 to 10 ml, was the source of the PBMCs. CDR1 and CDR2 from the germline V gene are SNHLY and FYNNEI. CDR3 length equals 15 residues. J lost 4 bases, V lost 4 bases, and 3 bases had no gene match. There are many counts of this clonotype. Its matching antigen is unknown. What was amplified from RNA transcripts were TCR beta CDR3 regions. During a first-round RT-PCR of the TCR CDR3, the HTBI primer set was used. A single record per CDR3 protein comes from TCRdb applying MiXCR to the multiplex PCR reads. This sample carries about 350,000 distinct CDR3 sequences, roughly 13% of them seen once, and the ten largest clones take 34%.

The sequencing sample was made of blood. The TCR originated in a woman aged 40 to 50 with Graves' ophthalmopathy. This chain connects TRBV2 to TRBJ2-1; 11 bases map to TRBD2. The CDR3 reads CASSAASGGYNEQFF. The DNA of the CDR3 is TGTGCCAGCAGTGCCGCTAGCGGGGGGTACAATGAGCAGTTCTTC.